A selection of T cell receptor beta chains follows, all from one sample in a study of blood T cell repertoires in COVID-19. Sequencing was performed with immunoSEQ multiplex PCR; in TCRdb, only in-frame clones are kept and a portion is missing. The sample contains about 150,000 clones, around 80% of which appear only once. The sequencing input was PBMCs or T cells enriched from blood (not recorded which). All receptors derive from a man between 65 and 80 years old who had been exposed to COVID-19. CDR3s include the opening cysteine and the closing phenylalanine or tryptophan. A D gene is named only where the DNA matches it firmly. Clone size appears in some rows only: once, few, many, or a class for an expanded clone.

TRBD2 | TRBJ2-5 | NA | TRBV5-3 | TGTGCCAGAACCAGCGGGAGGGCCGAGGTGACCCAGTACTTC | CARTSGRAEVTQYF
NA | TRBJ1-4 | few | TRBV2 | TGTGCCAGCAGCGGGACAAGGGGGGAAAAACTGTTTTTT | CASSGTRGEKLFF
TRBD1 | TRBJ1-6 | NA | TRBV30 | TGTGCCTTGGACAGGGCCGCCAGCTCCTATAATTCACCCCTCCACTTT | CALDRAASSYNSPLHF
NA | TRBJ1-1 | NA | TRBV5-6 | TGTGCCAGCAGCTTGGGGGGACTTTCCACTGAAGCTTTCTTT | CASSLGGLSTEAFF
NA | TRBJ1-4 | NA | TRBV6-5 | TGTGCCAGCAGTTACTCGGGAGTTCTTAATGAAAAACTGTTTTTT | CASSYSGVLNEKLFF
TRBD1 | TRBJ2-3 | NA | TRBV7-6 | TGTGCCAGCAGCTTAGCCGGGACAGGGGATGCAGATACGCAGTATTTT | CASSLAGTGDADTQYF
TRBD1 | TRBJ2-7 | NA | TRBV5-1 | TGCGCCAGCAGGCCAGGGGGCGCTTCGAGCGAGCAGTACTTC | CASRPGGASSEQYF
TRBD1 | TRBJ1-1 | NA | TRBV19 | TGTGCCACCGGGACAGGGTATACGATTGACACTGAAGCTTTCTTT | CATGTGYTIDTEAFF
NA | TRBJ1-1 | few | TRBV9 | TGTGCCAGCAGCTCCCGCGCCGCTGGGCCTGCTGAAGCTTTCTTT | CASSSRAAGPAEAFF
NA | TRBJ1-2 | NA | TRBV4-1 | TGCGCCAGCAGCGCGCTACTAATCTCGGATGGCTACACCTTC | CASSALLISDGYTF
NA | TRBJ2-1 | NA | TRBV11-2 | TGTGCCAGCAGCTTGGGGCCCAATGAGCAGTTCTTC | CASSLGPNEQFF
NA | TRBJ2-7 | few | TRBV4-3 | TGCGCCAGCAGCCAAGGCCGGACAGACGAGCAGTACTTC | CASSQGRTDEQYF
TRBD2 | TRBJ2-3 | NA | TRBV14 | TGTGCCAGCAGCAAATATCTGACTAGCGGGACTTCTAGCACAGATACGCAGTATTTT | CASSKYLTSGTSSTDTQYF
TRBD1 | TRBJ1-1 | NA | TRBV6-5 | TGTGCCAGCAGTTATGGGGGGACAGGGAGGGCTGAAGCTTTCTTT | CASSYGGTGRAEAFF
NA | TRBJ2-2 | NA | TRBV5-6 | TGTGCCAGCAGCTTCCGGGGGACCGGGGAGCTGTTTTTT | CASSFRGTGELFF
TRBD1 | TRBJ2-5 | few | TRBV5-1 | TGCGCCAGCAGCCACCAACAGGGGAATAAGGAGACCCAGTACTTC | CASSHQQGNKETQYF
TRBD1 | TRBJ1-1 | NA | TRBV7-9 | TGTGCCAGCAGCCAGAACTATGGACAGGGGGATACTGAAGCTTTCTTT | CASSQNYGQGDTEAFF
TRBD1 | TRBJ1-4 | NA | TRBV2 | TGTGCCAGCAGGCGACAGGGAAGAACTAATGAAAAACTGTTTTTT | CASRRQGRTNEKLFF
NA | TRBJ1-1 | NA | TRBV9 | TGTGCCAGCAGCACGGTGAACACTGAAGCTTTCTTT | CASSTVNTEAFF
NA | TRBJ1-4 | NA | TRBV6-5 | TGTGCCAGCAGGCCCCGTAGAGGTTGGGATGAAAAACTGTTTTTT | CASRPRRGWDEKLFF
NA | TRBJ2-5 | NA | TRBV5-6 | TGTGCCAGCAGCTTCCGCAGGTCGGCGGGAGAGACCCAGTACTTC | CASSFRRSAGETQYF
TRBD2 | TRBJ2-3 | NA | TRBV4-1 | TGCGCCAGCAGCCAAACTCTAGCGGGGGCTGCAGATACGCAGTATTTT | CASSQTLAGAADTQYF
NA | TRBJ1-2 | NA | TRBV4-3 | TGCGCCAGCAGCCAGACGTCGGGGTCTACTAACTATGGCTACACCTTC | CASSQTSGSTNYGYTF
TRBD1 | TRBJ2-7 | once | TRBV4-1 | TGCGCCAGCAGCCAAGGAGAGGGACAGGGGCCCTACGAGCAGTACTTC | CASSQGEGQGPYEQYF
NA | TRBJ2-3 | NA | TRBV11-3 | TGTGCCAGCAGCTTATTTGGCTTTTCTGATACGCAGTATTTT | CASSLFGFSDTQYF
TRBD1 | TRBJ1-1 | NA | TRBV4-1 | TGCGCCTCAAGGACAGGGGAAGCAAGGAACACTGAAGCTTTCTTT | CASRTGEARNTEAFF
TRBD1 | TRBJ1-6 | NA | TRBV30 | TGTGCCTGGCGGGACAGGGACTTTTATAATTCACCCCTCCACTTT | CAWRDRDFYNSPLHF
NA | TRBJ2-3 | NA | TRBV6-2/TRBV6-3 | TGTGCCAGCAGTTACGGAAGAGGGGGAGATACGCAGTATTTT | CASSYGRGGDTQYF
NA | TRBJ1-6 | NA | TRBV4-1 | TGCGCCAGCAGCCCGGGTTACAATTCACCCCTCCACTTT | CASSPGYNSPLHF
NA | TRBJ1-1 | NA | TRBV7-2 | TGTGCCAGCAGCTTAGTTCGACAGCGCGTGAACACTGAAGCTTTCTTT | CASSLVRQRVNTEAFF
NA | TRBJ1-2 | NA | TRBV4-3 | TGCGCCAGCAGCCGAAGCGTACCGGGTCCCTCATTTTATGGCTACACCTTC | CASSRSVPGPSFYGYTF
TRBD2 | TRBJ2-2 | NA | TRBV9 | TGTGCCAGCAGCTCCCAGGGGGGCCCTAGCGGGGGGCGGACCGGGGAGCTGTTTTTT | CASSSQGGPSGGRTGELFF
TRBD1 | TRBJ1-2 | NA | TRBV19 | TGTGCCAGTAGTATCGGGACAGGTACCTATGGCTACACCTTC | CASSIGTGTYGYTF
TRBD2 | TRBJ2-7 | NA | TRBV11-2 | TGTGCCAGCAGCTTTAGCGGGGCGGCCTACGAGCAGTACTTC | CASSFSGAAYEQYF
NA | TRBJ2-1 | NA | TRBV24-1 | TGTGCCACCCACAGTGGGCCCTCCTACAATGAGCAGTTCTTC | CATHSGPSYNEQFF
TRBD2 | TRBJ2-7 | NA | TRBV7-2 | TGTGCCAGCAGCTTATGGGTAGCGGGGAGCTCCTACGAGCAGTACTTC | CASSLWVAGSSYEQYF
NA | TRBJ1-6 | NA | TRBV4-3 | TGCGCCAGCAGCCAAGCAACAGGGATAAATTCACCCCTCCACTTT | CASSQATGINSPLHF
NA | TRBJ1-5 | NA | TRBV7-9 | TGTGCCAGCAGCTTAAGACAGGCTGGCAATCAGCCCCAGCATTTT | CASSLRQAGNQPQHF
NA | TRBJ2-5 | NA | TRBV7-2 | TGTGCCAGCAGCCCCCCGGGAGAGGAGACCCAGTACTTC | CASSPPGEETQYF
TRBD1 | TRBJ1-2 | NA | TRBV30 | TGTGCCTGGGAACGCGGACAGGGACCCTATGGCTACACCTTC | CAWERGQGPYGYTF
NA | TRBJ1-4 | NA | TRBV3-1/TRBV3-2 | TGTGCCAGCAGCCAAATTGGCAGGGAGGACGAAAAACTGTTTTTT | CASSQIGREDEKLFF
NA | TRBJ1-6 | once | TRBV2 | TGTGCCAGCAGCGCGGTTCCTAATTCACCCCTCCACTTT | CASSAVPNSPLHF
TRBD1 | TRBJ1-5 | NA | TRBV19 | TGTGCCAGTAGTATGGGAACAGGGGGAAATCAGCCCCAGCATTTT | CASSMGTGGNQPQHF
TRBD2 | TRBJ2-2 | NA | TRBV4-2 | TGTGCCAGCAGCCAGGAGTCTAGCGGGGGGAGCACCGGGGAGCTGTTTTTT | CASSQESSGGSTGELFF
TRBD2 | TRBJ2-5 | NA | TRBV5-1 | TGCGCCAGCAGCTTGTTTCGGACTAGCGGGGCGGGTTCCCAAGAGACCCAGTACTTC | CASSLFRTSGAGSQETQYF
NA | TRBJ1-2 | NA | TRBV30 | TGTGCCTGGAGCCGGGACTATGGCTACACCTTC | CAWSRDYGYTF
TRBD2 | TRBJ2-3 | NA | TRBV19 | TGTGCCAGTAGCCCGGCGGGGCTAGCGGGGGGGACTAGCACAGATACGCAGTATTTT | CASSPAGLAGGTSTDTQYF
NA | TRBJ1-3 | NA | TRBV28 | TGTGCCAGCCAAAACTCTGGAAACACCATATATTTT | CASQNSGNTIYF
TRBD2 | TRBJ2-7 | NA | TRBV6-2/TRBV6-3 | TGTGCCAGCAGTAGGTGGCTAGCGGGAGTGAAATACGAGCAGTACTTC | CASSRWLAGVKYEQYF
TRBD2 | TRBJ2-3 | NA | TRBV9 | TGTGCCAGCAGCGTAGATTCTAGCGGATCCTACACAGATACGCAGTATTTT | CASSVDSSGSYTDTQYF
NA | TRBJ1-2 | NA | TRBV12-3/TRBV12-4 | TGTGCCAGCAGACTAAGGAGCTATGGCTACACCTTC | CASRLRSYGYTF
TRBD1 | TRBJ1-4 | NA | TRBV4-1 | TGCGCCAGCCGCCGGTCCGGGACAGGGGTTGAAAAACTGTTTTTT | CASRRSGTGVEKLFF
NA | TRBJ1-1 | NA | TRBV2 | TGTGCCAGCAGTGTCGAGTCAGGGAATACTGAAGCTTTCTTT | CASSVESGNTEAFF
NA | TRBJ1-5 | NA | TRBV4-1 | TGCGCCAGCAGCCTCCAGGGAGGAGGCCATCAGCCCCAGCATTTT | CASSLQGGGHQPQHF
TRBD1 | TRBJ1-4 | NA | TRBV4-3 | TGCGCCAGCAGCTTCACCGGGACAGGGGTAGAAAAACTGTTTTTT | CASSFTGTGVEKLFF
TRBD2 | TRBJ2-3 | NA | TRBV6-4 | TGTGCCAGCAGTGAGGCTAGCGGGGGCCTCACGCAGTATTTT | CASSEASGGLTQYF
NA | TRBJ2-5 | NA | TRBV2 | TGTGCCACCCGTTTTCAGGGAATCCAAGAGACCCAGTACTTC | CATRFQGIQETQYF
NA | TRBJ1-1 | few | TRBV28 | TGTGCCAGCAGTTTTCCCGAACGGGCGGGGAACACTGAAGCTTTCTTT | CASSFPERAGNTEAFF
TRBD1 | TRBJ1-2 | NA | TRBV6-5 | TGTGCCAGCAGTCAGGGGGAAGGCTACACCTTC | CASSQGEGYTF